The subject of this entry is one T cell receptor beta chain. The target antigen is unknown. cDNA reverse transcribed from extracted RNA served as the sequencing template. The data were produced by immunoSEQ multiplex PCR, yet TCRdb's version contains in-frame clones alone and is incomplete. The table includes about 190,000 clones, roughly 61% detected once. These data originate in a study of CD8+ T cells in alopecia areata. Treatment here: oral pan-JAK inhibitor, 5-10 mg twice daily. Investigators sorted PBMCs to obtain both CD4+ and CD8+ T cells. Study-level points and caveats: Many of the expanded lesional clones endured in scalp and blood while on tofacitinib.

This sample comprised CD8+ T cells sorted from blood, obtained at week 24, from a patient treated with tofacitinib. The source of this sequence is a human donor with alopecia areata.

CDR3 region: CATVGQGKDEAFF. As DNA, the CDR3 is TGTGCCACCGTAGGACAGGGGAAGGATGAAGCTTTCTTT. This rearrangement joins TRBV2 to TRBJ1-1, with 9 bases fitting TRBD1. V shed 10 bases, J shed 7 bases, and the junction held 10 bases outside the gene matches. The CDR3 runs 13 residues. Germline V lookup: CDR1 SNHLY, CDR2 FYNNEI.